This entry describes one T cell receptor beta chain. The record originates from a study of T cell changes during pregnancy in multiple sclerosis. Data came from immunoSEQ multiplex PCR; TCRdb stores just in-frame clones and leaves some out. The sample includes 85,000 to 95,000 clones, about nine tenths of them seen just once. The junction had 3 bases not matched to a gene; V was cut back by 3 bases and J by 7 bases. CDR3 size: 13 residues. CDR1 MDHEN and CDR2 SYDVKM come from the germline V gene. The receptor's source is a female donor in good health, enrolled as a control in a pregnancy study. V is TRBV28 and J is TRBJ2-1; 7 bases align to TRBD2. The sample here was peripheral blood, taken after pregnancy. The CDR3 is CASSLGGDNEQFF. The CDR3 coding sequence is TGTGCCAGCAGTTTGGGGGGGGATAATGAGCAGTTCTTC.